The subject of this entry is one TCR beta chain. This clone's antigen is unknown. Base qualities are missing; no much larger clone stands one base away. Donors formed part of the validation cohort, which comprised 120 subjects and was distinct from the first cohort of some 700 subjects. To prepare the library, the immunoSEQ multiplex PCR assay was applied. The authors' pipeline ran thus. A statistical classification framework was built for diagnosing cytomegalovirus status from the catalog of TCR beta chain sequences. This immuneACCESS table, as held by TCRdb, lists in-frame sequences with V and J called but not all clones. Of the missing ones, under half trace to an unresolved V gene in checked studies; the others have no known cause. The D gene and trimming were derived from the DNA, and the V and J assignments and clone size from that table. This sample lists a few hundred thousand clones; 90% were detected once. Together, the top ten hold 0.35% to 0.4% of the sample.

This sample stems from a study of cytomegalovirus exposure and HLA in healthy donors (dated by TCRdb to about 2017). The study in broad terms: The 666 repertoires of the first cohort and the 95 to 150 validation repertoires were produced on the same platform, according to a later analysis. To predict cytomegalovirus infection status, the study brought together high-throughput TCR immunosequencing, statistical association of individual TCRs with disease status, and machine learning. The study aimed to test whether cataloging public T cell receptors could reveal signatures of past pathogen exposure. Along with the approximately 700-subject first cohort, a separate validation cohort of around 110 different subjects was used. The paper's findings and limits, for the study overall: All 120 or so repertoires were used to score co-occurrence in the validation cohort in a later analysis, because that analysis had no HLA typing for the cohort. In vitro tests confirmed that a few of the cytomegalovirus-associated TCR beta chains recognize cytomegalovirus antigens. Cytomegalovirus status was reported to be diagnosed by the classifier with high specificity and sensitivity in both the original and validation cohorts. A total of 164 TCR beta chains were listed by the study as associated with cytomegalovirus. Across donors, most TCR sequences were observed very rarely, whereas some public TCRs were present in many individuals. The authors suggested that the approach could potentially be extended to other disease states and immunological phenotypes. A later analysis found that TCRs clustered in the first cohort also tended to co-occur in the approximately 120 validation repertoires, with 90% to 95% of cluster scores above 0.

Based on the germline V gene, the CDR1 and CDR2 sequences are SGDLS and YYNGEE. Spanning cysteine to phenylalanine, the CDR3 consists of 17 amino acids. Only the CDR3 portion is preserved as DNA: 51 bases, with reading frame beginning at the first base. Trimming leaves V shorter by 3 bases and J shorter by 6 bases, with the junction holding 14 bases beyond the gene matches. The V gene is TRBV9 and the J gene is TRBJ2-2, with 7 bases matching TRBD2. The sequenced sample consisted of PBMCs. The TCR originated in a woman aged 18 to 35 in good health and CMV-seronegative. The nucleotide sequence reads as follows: TGTGCCAGCAGCGGCGAGTCTTGGACTAGGGGCCCCGGGGAGCTGTTTTTT. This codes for CASSGESWTRGPGELFF.